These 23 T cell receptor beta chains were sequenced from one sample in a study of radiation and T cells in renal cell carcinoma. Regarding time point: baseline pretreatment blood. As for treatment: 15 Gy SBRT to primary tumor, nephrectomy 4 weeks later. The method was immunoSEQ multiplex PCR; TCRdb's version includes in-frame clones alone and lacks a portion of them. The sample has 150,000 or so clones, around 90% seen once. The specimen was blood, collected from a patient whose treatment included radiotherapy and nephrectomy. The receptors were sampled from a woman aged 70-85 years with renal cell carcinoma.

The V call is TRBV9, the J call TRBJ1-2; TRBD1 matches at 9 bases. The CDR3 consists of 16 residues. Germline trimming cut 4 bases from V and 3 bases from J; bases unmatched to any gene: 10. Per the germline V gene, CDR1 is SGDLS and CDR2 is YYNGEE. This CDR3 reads CASSHAPTGGDYGYTF. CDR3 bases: TGTGCCAGCAGCCATGCCCCGACAGGGGGGGACTATGGCTACACCTTC.

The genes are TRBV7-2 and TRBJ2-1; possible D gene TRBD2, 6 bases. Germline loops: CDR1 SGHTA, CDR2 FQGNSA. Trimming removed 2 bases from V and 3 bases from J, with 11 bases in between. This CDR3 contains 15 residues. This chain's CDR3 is CASSLMGGSYNEQFF. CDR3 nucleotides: TGTGCCAGCAGCTTAATGGGGGGAAGCTACAATGAGCAGTTCTTC.

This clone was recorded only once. CDR3 DNA: TGTGCCAGCAGTGACCGCTACGAGCAGTACTTC. It is translated as CASSDRYEQYF. The chain is built from TRBV6-1 and TRBJ2-7; no firm D call. Trimming stripped 3 bases from V and 3 bases from J, with 3 bases between. The V gene's germline CDR1 is MNHNS and CDR2 SASEGT. There are 11 residues in the CDR3.

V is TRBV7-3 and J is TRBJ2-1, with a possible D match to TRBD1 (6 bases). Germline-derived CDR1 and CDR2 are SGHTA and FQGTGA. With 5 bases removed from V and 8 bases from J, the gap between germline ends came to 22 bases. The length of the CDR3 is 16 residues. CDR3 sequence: CASSPLTGTTSDEQFF. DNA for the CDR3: TGTGCCAGCAGCCCCTTGACAGGAACCACGTCGGATGAGCAGTTCTTC.

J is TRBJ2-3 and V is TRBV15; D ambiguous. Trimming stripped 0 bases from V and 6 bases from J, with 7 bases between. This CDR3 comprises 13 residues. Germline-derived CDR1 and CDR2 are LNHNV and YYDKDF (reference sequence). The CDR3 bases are TGTGCCACCAGCAGAGACTCTCAGGATACGCAGTATTTT. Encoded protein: CATSRDSQDTQYF.

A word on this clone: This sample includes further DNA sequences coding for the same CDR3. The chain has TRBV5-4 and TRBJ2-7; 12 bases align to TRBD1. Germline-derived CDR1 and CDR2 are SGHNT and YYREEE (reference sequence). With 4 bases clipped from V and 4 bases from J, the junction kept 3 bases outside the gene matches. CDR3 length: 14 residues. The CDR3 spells CASSAGQGAYEQYF. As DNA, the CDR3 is TGTGCCAGCAGCGCGGGACAGGGGGCGTACGAGCAGTACTTC.

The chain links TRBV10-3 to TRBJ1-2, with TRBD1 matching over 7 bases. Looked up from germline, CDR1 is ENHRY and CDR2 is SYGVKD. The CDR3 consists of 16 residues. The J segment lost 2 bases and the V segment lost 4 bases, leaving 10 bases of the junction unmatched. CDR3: CAISGDRVAFNYGYTF. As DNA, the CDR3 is TGTGCCATCAGTGGCGACAGGGTCGCCTTCAACTATGGCTACACCTTC.

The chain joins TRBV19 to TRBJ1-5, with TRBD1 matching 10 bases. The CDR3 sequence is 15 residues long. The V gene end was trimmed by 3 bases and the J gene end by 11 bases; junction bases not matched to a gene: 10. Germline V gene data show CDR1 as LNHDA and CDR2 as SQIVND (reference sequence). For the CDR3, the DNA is TGTGCCAGTAGTATTAGTGGACAGGGGGTTTGGTCCCAGCATTTT. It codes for CASSISGQGVWSQHF.

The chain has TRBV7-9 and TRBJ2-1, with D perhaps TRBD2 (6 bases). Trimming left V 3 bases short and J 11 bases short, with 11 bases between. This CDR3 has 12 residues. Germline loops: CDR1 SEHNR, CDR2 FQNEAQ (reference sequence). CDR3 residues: CASSFGAGQQFF. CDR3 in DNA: TGTGCCAGCAGCTTTGGCGCGGGACAGCAGTTCTTC.

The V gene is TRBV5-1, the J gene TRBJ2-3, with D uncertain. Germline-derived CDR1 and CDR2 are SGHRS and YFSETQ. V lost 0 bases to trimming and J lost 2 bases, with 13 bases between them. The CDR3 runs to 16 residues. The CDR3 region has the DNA TGCGCCAGCAGCTTGGACGGGTTGGCATCCACAGATACGCAGTATTTT. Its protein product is CASSLDGLASTDTQYF.

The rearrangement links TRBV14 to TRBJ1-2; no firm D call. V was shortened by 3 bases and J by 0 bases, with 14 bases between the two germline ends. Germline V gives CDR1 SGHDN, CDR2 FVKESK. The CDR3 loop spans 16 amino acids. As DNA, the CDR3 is TGTGCCAGCAGCCAGAGCCAAGGGAGGGCTAACTATGGCTACACCTTC. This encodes CASSQSQGRANYGYTF.

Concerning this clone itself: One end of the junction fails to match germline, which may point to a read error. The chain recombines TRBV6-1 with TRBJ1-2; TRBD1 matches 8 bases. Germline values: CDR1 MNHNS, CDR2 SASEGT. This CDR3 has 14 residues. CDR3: CASGDVDRGYGYTF. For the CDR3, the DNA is TGTGCCAGCGGTGATGTAGACAGGGGCTATGGCTACACCTTC.

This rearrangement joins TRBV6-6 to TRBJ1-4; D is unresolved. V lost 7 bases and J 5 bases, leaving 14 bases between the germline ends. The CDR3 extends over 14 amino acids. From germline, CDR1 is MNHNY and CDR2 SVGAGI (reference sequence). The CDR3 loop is CASTEDWGNEKLFF. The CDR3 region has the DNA TGTGCCAGCACCGAAGACTGGGGAAATGAAAAACTGTTTTTT.

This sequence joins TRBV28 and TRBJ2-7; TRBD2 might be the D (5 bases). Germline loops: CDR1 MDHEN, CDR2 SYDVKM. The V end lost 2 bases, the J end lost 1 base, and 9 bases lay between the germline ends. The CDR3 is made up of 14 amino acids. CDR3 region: CASSLNWRSYEQYF. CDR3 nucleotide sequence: TGTGCCAGCAGTTTAAATTGGAGGTCCTACGAGCAGTACTTC.

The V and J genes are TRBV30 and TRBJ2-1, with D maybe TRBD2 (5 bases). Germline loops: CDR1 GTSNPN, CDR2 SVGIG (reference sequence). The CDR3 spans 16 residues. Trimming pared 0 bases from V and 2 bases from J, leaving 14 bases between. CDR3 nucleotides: TGTGCCTGGAGTGTACGAGATAGCGTGCCCTACAATGAGCAGTTCTTC. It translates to CAWSVRDSVPYNEQFF.

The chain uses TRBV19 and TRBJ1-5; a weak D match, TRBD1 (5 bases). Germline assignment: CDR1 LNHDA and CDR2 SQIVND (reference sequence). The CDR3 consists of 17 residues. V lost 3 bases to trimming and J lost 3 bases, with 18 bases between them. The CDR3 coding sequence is TGTGCCAGTAGTATCCAAAGACGAGACAGAGTCAATCAGCCCCAGCATTTT. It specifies CASSIQRRDRVNQPQHF.

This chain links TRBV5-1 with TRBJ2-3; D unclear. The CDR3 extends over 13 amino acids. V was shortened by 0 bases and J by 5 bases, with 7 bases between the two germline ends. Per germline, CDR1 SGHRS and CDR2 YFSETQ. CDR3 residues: CASSLAYGDTQYF. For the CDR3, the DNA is TGCGCCAGCAGCTTGGCCTATGGAGATACGCAGTATTTT.

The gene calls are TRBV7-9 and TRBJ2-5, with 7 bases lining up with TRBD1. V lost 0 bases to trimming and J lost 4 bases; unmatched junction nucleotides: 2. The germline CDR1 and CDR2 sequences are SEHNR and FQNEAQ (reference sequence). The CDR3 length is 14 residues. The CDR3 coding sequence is TGTGCCAGCAGCTTAGCGACAGGGATAGAGACCCAGTACTTC. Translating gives CASSLATGIETQYF.

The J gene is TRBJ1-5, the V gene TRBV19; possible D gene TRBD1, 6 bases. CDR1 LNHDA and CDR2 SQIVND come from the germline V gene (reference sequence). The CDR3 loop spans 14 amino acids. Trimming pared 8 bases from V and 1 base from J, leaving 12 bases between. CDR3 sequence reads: CASSGGLSNQPQHF. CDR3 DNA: TGTGCCAGTTCCGGGGGGCTAAGCAATCAGCCCCAGCATTTT. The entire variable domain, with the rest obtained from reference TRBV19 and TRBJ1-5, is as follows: DGGITQSPKYLFRKEGQNVTLSCEQNLNHDAMYWYRQDPGQGLRLIYYSQIVNDFQKGDIAEGYSVSREKKESFPLTVTSAQKNPTAFYLCASSGGLSNQPQHFGDGTRLSIL.

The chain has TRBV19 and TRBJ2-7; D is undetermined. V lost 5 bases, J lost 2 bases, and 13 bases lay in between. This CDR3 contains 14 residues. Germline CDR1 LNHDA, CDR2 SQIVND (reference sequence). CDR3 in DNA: TGTGCCAGTAGTGCCCACGACACCGCCTACGAGCAGTACTTC. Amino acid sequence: CASSAHDTAYEQYF. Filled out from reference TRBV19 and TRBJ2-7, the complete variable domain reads DGGITQSPKYLFRKEGQNVTLSCEQNLNHDAMYWYRQDPGQGLRLIYYSQIVNDFQKGDIAEGYSVSREKKESFPLTVTSAQKNPTAFYLCASSAHDTAYEQYFGPGTRLTVT.

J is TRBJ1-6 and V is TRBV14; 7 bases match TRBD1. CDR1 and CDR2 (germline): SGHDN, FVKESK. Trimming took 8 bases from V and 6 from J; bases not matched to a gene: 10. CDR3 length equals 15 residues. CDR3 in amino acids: CASGPPGQLNSPLHF. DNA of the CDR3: TGTGCCAGCGGACCCCCGGGACAGCTTAATTCACCCCTCCACTTT.

Written as DNA, the CDR3 is TGCGCCAGCAGCCCGGCTACGAACACCGGGGAGCTGTTTTTT. Translating it yields CASSPATNTGELFF. The V gene is TRBV5-1, the J gene TRBJ2-2, with D uncertain. Germline loops: CDR1 SGHRS, CDR2 YFSETQ. Deletions cut 4 bases from V and 0 bases from J, with 7 bases between. This CDR3 region has 14 residues.

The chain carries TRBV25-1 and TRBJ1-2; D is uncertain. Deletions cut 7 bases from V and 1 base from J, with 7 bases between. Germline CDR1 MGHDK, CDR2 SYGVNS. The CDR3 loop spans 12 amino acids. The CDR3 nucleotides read TGTGCCAGCAAAGGGAATAACTATGGCTACACCTTC. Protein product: CASKGNNYGYTF.